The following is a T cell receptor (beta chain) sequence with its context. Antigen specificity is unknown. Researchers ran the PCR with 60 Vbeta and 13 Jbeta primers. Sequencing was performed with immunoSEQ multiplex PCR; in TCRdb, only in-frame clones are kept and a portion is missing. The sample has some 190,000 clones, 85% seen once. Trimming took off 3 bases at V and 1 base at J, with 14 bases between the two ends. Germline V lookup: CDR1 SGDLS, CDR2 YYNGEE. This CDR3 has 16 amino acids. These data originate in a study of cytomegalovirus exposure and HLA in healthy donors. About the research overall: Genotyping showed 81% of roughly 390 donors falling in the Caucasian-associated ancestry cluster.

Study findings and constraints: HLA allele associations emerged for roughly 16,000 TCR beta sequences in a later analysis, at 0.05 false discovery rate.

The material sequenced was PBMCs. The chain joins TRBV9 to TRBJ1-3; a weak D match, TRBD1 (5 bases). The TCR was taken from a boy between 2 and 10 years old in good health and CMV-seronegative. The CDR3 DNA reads TGTGCCAGCAGCGAAGACAGTCTTCCGTCTGGAAACACCATATATTTT. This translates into CASSEDSLPSGNTIYF.